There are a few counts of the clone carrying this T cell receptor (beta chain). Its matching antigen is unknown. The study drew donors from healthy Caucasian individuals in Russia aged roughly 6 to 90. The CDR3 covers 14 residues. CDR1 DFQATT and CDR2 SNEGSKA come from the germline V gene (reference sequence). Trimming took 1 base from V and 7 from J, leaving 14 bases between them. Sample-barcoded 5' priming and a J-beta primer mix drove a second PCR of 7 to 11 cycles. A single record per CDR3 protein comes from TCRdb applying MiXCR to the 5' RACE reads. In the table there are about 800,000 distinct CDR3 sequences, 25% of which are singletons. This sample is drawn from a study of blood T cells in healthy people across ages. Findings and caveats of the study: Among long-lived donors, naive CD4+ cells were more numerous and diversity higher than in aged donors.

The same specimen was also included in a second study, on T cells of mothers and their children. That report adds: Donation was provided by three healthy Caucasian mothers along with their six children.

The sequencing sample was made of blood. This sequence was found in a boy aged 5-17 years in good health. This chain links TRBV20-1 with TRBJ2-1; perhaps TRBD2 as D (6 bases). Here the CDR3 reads CSARVPGLLNEQFF. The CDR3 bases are TGCAGTGCTAGAGTCCCGGGACTCCTTAATGAGCAGTTCTTC.